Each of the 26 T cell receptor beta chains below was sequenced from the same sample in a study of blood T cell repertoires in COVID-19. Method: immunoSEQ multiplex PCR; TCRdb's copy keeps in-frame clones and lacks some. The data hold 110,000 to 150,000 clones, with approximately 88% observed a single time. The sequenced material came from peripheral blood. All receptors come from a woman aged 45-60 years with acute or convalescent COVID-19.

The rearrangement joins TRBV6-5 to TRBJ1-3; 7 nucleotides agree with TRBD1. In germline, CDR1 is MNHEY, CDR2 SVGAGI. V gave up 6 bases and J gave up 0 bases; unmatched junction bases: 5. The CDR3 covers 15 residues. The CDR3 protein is CASRPGTASGNTIYF. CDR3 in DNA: TGTGCCAGCAGACCCGGGACAGCCTCTGGAAACACCATATATTTT.

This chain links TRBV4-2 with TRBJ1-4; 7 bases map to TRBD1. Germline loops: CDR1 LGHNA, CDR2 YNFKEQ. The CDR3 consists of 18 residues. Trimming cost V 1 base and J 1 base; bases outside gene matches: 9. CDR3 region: CASSQVPPGGRTNEKLFF. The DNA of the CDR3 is TGTGCCAGCAGCCAAGTCCCCCCAGGGGGACGAACTAATGAAAAACTGTTTTTT.

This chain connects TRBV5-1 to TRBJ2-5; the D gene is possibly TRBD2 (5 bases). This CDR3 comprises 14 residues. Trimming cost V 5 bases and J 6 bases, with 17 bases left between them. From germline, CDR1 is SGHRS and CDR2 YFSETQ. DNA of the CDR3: TGCGCCAGCAGTCCTCAACTAGGGCTCCAGACCCAGTACTTC. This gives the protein CASSPQLGLQTQYF. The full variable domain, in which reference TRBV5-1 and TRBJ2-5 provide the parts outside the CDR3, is KAGVTQTPRYLIKTRGQQVTLSCSPISGHRSVSWYQQTPGQGLQFLFEYFSETQRNKGNFPGRFSGRQFSNSRSEMNVSTLELGDSALYLCASSPQLGLQTQYFGPGTRLLVL.

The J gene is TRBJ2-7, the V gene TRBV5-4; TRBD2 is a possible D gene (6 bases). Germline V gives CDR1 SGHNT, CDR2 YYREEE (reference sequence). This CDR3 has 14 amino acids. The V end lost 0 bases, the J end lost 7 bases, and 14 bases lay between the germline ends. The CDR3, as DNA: TGTGCCAGCAGCTTGGTGATCGGGGGATCTGAGCAGTACTTC. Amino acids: CASSLVIGGSEQYF.

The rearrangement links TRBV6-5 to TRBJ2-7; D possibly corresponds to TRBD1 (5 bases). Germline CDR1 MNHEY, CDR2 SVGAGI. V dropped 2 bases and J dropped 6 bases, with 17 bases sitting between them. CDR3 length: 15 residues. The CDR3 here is CASSYGAGHSAEQYF. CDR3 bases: TGTGCCAGCAGTTACGGGGCAGGCCACTCGGCCGAGCAGTACTTC.

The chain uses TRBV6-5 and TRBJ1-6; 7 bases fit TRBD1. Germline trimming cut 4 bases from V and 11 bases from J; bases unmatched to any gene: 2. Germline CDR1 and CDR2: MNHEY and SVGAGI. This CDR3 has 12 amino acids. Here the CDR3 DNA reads TGTGCCAGCAGTTCACAGGGGACACCCCTCCACTTT. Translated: CASSSQGTPLHF.

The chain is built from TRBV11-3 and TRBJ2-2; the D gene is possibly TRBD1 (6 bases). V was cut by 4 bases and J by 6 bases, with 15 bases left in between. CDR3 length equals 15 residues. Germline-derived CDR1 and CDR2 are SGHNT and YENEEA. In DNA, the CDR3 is TGTGCCAGCAGCTCGGAATCAGGGGTGGCCGGGGAGCTGTTTTTT. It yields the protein CASSSESGVAGELFF.

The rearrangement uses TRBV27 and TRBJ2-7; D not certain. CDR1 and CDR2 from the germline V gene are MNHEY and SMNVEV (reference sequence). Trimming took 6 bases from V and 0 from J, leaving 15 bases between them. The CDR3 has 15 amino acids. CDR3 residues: CASSESDSGSYEQYF. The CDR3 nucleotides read TGTGCCAGCAGCGAGAGTGACTCGGGCTCCTACGAGCAGTACTTC.

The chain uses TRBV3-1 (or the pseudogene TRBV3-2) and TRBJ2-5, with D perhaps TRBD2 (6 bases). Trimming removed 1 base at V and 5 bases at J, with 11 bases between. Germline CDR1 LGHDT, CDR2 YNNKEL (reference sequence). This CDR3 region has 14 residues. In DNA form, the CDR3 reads TGTGCCAGCAGCCAAGCAGGGACTGGGGAGACCCAGTACTTC. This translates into CASSQAGTGETQYF.

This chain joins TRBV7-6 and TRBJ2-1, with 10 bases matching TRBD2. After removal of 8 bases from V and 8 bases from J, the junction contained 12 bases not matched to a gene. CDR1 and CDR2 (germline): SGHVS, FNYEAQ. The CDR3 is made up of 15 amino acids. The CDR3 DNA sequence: TGTGCCAGCGCGAATTATGGAGCGGGGGGGGATGAGCAGTTCTTC. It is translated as CASANYGAGGDEQFF.

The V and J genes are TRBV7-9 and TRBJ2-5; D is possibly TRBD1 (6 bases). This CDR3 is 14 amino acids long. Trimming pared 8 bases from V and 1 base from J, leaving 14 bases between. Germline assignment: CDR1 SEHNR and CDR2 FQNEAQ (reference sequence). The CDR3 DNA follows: TGTGCCAGCCTAATGGACAGCCGCCAAGAGACCCAGTACTTC. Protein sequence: CASLMDSRQETQYF.

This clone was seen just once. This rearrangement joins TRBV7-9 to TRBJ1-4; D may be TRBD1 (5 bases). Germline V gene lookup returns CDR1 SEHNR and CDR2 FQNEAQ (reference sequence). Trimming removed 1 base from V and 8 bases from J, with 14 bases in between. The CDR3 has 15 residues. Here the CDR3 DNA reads TGTGCCAGCAGCTTAGAGTCAGGGTTGGGAGAAAAACTGTTTTTT. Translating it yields CASSLESGLGEKLFF. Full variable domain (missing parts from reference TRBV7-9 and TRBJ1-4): DTGVSQNPRHKITKRGQNVTFRCDPISEHNRLYWYRQTLGQGPEFLTYFQNEAQLEKSRLLSDRFSAERPKGSFSTLEIQRTEQGDSAMYLCASSLESGLGEKLFFGSGTQLSVL.

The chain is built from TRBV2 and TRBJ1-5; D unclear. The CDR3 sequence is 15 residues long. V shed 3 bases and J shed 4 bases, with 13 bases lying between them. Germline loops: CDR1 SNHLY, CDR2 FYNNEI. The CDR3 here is CASSEESSSNQPQHF. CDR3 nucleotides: TGTGCCAGCAGTGAGGAGAGCAGTTCTAATCAGCCCCAGCATTTT. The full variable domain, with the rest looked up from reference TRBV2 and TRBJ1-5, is EPEVTQTPSHQVTQMGQEVILRCVPISNHLYFYWYRQILGQKVEFLVSFYNNEISEKSEIFDDQFSVERPDGSNFTLKIRSTKLEDSAMYFCASSEESSSNQPQHFGDGTRLSIL.

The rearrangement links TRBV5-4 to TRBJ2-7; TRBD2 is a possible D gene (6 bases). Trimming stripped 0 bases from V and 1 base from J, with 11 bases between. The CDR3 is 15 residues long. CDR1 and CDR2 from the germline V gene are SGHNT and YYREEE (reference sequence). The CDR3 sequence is CASSLGLVSSYEQYF. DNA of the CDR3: TGTGCCAGCAGCTTGGGACTAGTGAGTTCCTACGAGCAGTACTTC.

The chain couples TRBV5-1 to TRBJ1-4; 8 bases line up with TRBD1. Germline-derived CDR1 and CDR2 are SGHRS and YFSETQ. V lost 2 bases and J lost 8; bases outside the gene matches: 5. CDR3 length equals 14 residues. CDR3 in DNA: TGCGCCAGCAGCTTCGAGACAGGGGTAGAAAAACTGTTTTTT. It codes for CASSFETGVEKLFF.

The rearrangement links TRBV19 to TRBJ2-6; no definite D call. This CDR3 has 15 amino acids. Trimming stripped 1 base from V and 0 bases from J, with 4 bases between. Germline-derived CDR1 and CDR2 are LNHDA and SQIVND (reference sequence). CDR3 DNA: TGTGCCAGTAGTATAGCGAGCTCTGGGGCCAACGTCCTGACTTTC. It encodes CASSIASSGANVLTF. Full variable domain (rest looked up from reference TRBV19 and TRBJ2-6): DGGITQSPKYLFRKEGQNVTLSCEQNLNHDAMYWYRQDPGQGLRLIYYSQIVNDFQKGDIAEGYSVSREKKESFPLTVTSAQKNPTAFYLCASSIASSGANVLTFGAGSRLTVL.

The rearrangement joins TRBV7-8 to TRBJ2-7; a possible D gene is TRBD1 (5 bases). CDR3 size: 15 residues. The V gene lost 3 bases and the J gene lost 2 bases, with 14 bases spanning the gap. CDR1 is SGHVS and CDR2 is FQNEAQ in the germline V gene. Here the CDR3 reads CASSLQTVLTYEQYF. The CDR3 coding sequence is TGTGCCAGCAGCTTGCAGACAGTATTGACCTACGAGCAGTACTTC. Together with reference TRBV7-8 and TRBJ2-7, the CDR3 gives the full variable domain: GAGVSQSPRYKVAKRGQDVALRCDPISGHVSLFWYQQALGQGPEFLTYFQNEAQLDKSGLPSDRFFAERPEGSVSTLKIQRTQQEDSAVYLCASSLQTVLTYEQYFGPGTRLTVT.

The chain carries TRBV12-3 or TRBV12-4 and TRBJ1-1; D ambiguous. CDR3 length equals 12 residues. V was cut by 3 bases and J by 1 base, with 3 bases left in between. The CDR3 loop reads CASSFRNTEAFF. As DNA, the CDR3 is TGTGCCAGCAGTTTTAGGAACACTGAAGCTTTCTTT.

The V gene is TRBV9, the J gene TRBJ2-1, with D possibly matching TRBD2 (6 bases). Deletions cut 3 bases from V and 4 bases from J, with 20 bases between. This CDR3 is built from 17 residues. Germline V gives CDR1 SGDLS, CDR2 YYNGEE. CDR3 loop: CASSATGLPLLYNEQFF. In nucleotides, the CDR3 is TGTGCCAGCAGCGCAACGGGACTCCCGCTTCTATACAATGAGCAGTTCTTC.

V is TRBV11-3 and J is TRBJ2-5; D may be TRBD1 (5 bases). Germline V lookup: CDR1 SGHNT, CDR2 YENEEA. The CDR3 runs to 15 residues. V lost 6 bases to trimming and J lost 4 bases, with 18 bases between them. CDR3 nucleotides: TGTGCCAGCAGTTCGGACGGACACTCCGGAGAGACCCAGTACTTC. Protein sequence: CASSSDGHSGETQYF. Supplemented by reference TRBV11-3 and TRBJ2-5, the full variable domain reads EAGVVQSPRYKIIEKKQPVAFWCNPISGHNTLYWYLQNLGQGPELLIRYENEEAVDDSQLPKDRFSAERLKGVDSTLKIQPAELGDSAVYLCASSSDGHSGETQYFGPGTRLLVL.

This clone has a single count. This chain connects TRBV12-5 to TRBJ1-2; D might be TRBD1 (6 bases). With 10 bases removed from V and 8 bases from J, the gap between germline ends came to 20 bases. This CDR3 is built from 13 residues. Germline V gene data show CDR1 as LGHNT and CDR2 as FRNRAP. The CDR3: CATLDWGHRGYTF. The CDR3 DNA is TGTGCTACGTTGGACTGGGGGCATCGGGGCTACACCTTC.

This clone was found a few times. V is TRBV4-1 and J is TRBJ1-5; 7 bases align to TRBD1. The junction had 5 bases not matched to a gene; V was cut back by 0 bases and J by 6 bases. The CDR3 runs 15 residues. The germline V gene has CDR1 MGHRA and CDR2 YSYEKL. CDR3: CASSQDPGGRQPQHF. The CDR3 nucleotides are TGCGCCAGCAGCCAAGATCCAGGGGGACGTCAGCCCCAGCATTTT.

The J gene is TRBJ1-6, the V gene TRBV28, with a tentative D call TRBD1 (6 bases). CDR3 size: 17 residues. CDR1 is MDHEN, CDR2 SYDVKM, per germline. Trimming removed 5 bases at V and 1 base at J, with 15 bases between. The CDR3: CASSTNRARSYNSPLHF. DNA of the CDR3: TGTGCCAGCAGTACTAACAGGGCCCGGTCCTATAATTCACCCCTCCACTTT.

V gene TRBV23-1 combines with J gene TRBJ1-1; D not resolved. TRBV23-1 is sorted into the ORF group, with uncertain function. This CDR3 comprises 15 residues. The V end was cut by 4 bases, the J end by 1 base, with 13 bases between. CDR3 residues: CASSPNTDGNTEAFF. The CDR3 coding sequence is TGCGCCAGCAGTCCCAACACAGACGGGAACACTGAAGCTTTCTTT.

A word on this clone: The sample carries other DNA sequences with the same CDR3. CDR3 nucleotides: TGCGCCAGCAGCCAGGGACAGGGTGGCACCGGGGAGCTGTTTTTT. This sequence encodes CASSQGQGGTGELFF. V and J are TRBV5-1 and TRBJ2-2; 9 positions match TRBD1. V shed 4 bases, J shed 4 bases, and the junction held 5 bases outside the gene matches. Germline V gene sequence: CDR1 SGHRS, CDR2 YFSETQ. The CDR3 loop spans 15 amino acids.

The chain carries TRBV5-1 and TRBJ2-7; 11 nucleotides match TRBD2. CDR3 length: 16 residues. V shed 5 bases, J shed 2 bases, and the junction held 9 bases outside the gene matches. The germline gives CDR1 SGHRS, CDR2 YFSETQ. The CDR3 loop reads CASRLEGTSGTYEQYF. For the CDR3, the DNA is TGCGCCAGCAGACTGGAGGGGACTAGCGGCACCTACGAGCAGTACTTC.